This entry features one T cell receptor beta chain sequence. This record comes from a study of T cell responses to AZD1222 COVID-19 vaccine. The data were produced by immunoSEQ multiplex PCR, yet TCRdb's version contains in-frame clones alone and is incomplete. The sample lists tens of thousands of clones; 85% to 90% were seen once. The sequencing used peripheral blood, collected 28 days after the second AZD1222 dose. This clonotype was sampled from an adult who received the AZD1222 COVID-19 vaccine.

This chain's CDR3 is CASSLDRAEKLFF. The CDR3 region has the DNA TGTGCCAGCAGTTTGGACAGGGCTGAAAAACTGTTTTTT. The chain links TRBV6-5 to TRBJ1-4; 8 bases align to TRBD1. The germline V gene encodes CDR1 MNHEY and CDR2 SVGAGI. Trimming at V came to 4 bases and at J to 7 bases, leaving 2 bases not matched to a gene. The CDR3 covers 13 residues.